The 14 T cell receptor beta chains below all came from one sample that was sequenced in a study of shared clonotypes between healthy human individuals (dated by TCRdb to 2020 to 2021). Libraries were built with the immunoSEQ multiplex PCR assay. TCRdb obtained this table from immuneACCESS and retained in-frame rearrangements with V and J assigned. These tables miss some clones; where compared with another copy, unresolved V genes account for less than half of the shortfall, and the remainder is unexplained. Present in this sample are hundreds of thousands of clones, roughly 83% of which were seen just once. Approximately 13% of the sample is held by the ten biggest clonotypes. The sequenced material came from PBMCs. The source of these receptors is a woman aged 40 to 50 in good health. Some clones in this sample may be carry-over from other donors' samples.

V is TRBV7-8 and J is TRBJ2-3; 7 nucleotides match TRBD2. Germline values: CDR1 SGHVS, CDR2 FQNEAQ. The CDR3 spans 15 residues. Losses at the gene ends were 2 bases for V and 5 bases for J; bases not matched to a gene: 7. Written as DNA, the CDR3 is TGTGCCAGCAGCTTACGGCGGGAGAGGCAAGATACGCAGTATTTT. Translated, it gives CASSLRRERQDTQYF.

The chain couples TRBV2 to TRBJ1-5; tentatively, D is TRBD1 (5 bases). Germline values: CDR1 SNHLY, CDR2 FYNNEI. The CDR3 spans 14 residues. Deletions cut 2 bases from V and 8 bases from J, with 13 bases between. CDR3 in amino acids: CASSEQGLLEPQHF. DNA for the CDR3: TGTGCCAGCAGTGAACAGGGCCTTCTGGAGCCCCAGCATTTT.

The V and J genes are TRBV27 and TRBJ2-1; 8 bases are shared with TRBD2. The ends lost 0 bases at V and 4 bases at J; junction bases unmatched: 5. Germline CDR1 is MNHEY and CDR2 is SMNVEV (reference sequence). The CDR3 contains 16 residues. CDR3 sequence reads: CASSLSFSGVYNEQFF. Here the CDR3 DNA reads TGTGCCAGCAGTTTATCGTTTAGCGGGGTTTACAATGAGCAGTTCTTC.

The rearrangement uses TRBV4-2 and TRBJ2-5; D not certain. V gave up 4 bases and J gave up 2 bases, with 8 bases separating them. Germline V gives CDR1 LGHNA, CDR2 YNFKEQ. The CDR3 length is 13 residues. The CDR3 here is CASSRELQETQYF. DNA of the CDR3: TGTGCCAGCAGCCGGGAATTACAAGAGACCCAGTACTTC.

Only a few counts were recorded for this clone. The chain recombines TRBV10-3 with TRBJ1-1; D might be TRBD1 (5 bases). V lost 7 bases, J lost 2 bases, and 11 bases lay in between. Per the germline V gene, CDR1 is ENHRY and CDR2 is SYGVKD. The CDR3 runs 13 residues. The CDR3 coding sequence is TGTGCCATCACCCGGGACTATAACACTGAAGCTTTCTTT. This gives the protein CAITRDYNTEAFF.

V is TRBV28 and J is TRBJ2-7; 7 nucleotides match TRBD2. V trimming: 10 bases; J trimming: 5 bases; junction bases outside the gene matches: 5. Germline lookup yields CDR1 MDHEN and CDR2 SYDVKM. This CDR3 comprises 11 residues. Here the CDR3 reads CATPLANEQYF. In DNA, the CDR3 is TGTGCCACCCCACTAGCGAACGAGCAGTACTTC.

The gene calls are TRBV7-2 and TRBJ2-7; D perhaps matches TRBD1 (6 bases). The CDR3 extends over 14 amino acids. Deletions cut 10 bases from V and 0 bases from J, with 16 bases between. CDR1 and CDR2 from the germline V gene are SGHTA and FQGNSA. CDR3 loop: CATTDRRSSYEQYF. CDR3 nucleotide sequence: TGTGCCACGACCGACAGGAGGAGCTCCTACGAGCAGTACTTC.

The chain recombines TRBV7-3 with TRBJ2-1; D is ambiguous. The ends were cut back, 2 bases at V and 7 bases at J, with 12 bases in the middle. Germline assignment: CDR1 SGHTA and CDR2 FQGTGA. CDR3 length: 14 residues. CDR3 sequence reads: CASSLSGQANEQFF. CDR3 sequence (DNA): TGTGCCAGCAGCTTATCAGGTCAGGCTAATGAGCAGTTCTTC.

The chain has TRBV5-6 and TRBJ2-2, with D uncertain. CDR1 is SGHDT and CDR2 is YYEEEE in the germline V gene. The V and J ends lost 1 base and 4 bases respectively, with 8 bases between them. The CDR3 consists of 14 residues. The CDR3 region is CASSLPASTGELFF. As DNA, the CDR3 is TGTGCCAGCAGCTTGCCAGCGTCCACCGGGGAGCTGTTTTTT.

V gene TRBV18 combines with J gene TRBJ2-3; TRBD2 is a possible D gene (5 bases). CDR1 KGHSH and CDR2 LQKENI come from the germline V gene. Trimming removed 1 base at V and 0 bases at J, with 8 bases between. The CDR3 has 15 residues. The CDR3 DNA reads TGTGCCAGCTCACCACTGTGGGAGAGCACAGATACGCAGTATTTT. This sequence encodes CASSPLWESTDTQYF. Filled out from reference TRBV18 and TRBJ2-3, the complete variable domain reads NAGVMQNPRHLVRRRGQEARLRCSPMKGHSHVYWYRQLPEEGLKFMVYLQKENIIDESGMPKERFSAEFPKEGPSILRIQQVVRGDSAAYFCASSPLWESTDTQYFGPGTRLTVL.

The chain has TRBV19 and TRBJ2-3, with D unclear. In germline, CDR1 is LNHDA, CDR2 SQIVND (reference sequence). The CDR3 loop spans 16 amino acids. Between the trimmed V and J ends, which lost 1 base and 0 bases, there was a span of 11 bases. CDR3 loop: CASSIGRSPSTDTQYF. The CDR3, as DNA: TGTGCCAGTAGTATAGGTAGGAGCCCTAGCACAGATACGCAGTATTTT.

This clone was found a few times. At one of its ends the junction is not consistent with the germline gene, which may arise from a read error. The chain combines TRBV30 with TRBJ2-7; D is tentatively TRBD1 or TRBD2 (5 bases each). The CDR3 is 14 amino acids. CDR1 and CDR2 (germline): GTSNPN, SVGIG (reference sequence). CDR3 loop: CAWSDPGTGNPGLF. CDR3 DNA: TGTGCCTGGAGTGACCCTGGAACCGGGAACCCGGGGCTCTTC.

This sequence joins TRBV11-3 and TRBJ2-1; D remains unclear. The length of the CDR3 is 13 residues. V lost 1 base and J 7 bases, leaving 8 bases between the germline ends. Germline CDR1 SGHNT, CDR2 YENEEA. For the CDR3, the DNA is TGTGCCAGCAGCTTAGGTCCAGGTAATGAGCAGTTCTTC. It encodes CASSLGPGNEQFF.

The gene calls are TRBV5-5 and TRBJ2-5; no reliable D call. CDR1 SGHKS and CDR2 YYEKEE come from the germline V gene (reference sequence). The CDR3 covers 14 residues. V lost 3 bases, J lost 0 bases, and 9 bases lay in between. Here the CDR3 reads CASSWLEDQETQYF. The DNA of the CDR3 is TGTGCCAGCAGCTGGCTAGAAGACCAAGAGACCCAGTACTTC.